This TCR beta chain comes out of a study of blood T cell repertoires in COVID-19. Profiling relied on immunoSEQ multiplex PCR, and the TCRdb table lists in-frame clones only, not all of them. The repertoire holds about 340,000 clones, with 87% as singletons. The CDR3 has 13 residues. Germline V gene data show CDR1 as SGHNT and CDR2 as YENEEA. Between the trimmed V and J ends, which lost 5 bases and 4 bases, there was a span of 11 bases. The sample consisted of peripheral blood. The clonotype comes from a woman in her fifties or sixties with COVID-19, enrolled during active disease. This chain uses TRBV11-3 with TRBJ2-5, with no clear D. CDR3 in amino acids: CASSKQPGETQYF. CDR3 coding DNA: TGTGCCAGCAGCAAGCAACCGGGAGAGACCCAGTACTTC.